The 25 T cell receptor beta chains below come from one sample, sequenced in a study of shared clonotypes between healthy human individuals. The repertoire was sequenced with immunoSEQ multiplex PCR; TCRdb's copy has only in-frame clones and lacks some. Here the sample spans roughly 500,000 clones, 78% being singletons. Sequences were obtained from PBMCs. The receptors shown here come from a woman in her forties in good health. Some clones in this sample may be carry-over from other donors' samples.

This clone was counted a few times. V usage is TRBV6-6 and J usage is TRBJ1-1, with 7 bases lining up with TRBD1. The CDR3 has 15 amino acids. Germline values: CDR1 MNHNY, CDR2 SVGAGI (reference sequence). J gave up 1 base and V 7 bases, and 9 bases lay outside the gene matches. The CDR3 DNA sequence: TGTGCCAGCAACGAGAAGGGGACAGCGAACACTGAAGCTTTCTTT. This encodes CASNEKGTANTEAFF.

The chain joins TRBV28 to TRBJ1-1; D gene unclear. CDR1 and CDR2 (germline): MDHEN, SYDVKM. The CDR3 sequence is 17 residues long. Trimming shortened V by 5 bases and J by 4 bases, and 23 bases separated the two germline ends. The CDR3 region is CASSKGLTIMSATEAFF. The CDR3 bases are TGTGCCAGCAGTAAGGGCCTGACAATCATGTCGGCCACTGAAGCTTTCTTT.

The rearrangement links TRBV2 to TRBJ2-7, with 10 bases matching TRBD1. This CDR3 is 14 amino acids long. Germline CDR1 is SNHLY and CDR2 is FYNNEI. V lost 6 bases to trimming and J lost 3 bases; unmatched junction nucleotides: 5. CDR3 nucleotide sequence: TGTGCCAGCAGACCCGGGACAGGGGTCTACGAGCAGTACTTC. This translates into CASRPGTGVYEQYF.

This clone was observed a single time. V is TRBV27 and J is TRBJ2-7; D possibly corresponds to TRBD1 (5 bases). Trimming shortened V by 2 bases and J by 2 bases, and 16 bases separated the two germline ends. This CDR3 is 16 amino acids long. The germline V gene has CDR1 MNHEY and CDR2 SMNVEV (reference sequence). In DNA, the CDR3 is TGTGCCAGCAGTTTAAGGTGGACACGATCAACCTACGAGCAGTACTTC. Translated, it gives CASSLRWTRSTYEQYF.

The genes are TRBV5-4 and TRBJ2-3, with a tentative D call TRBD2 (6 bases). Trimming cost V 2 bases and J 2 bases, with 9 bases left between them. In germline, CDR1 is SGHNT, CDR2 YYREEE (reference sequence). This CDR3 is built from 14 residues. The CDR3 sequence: CASSFAGLTDTQYF. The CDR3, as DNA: TGTGCCAGCAGCTTCGCGGGACTCACAGATACGCAGTATTTT. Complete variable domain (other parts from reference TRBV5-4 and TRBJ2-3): ETGVTQSPTHLIKTRGQQVTLRCSSQSGHNTVSWYQQALGQGPQFIFQYYREEENGRGNFPPRFSGLQFPNYSSELNVNALELDDSALYLCASSFAGLTDTQYFGPGTRLTVL.

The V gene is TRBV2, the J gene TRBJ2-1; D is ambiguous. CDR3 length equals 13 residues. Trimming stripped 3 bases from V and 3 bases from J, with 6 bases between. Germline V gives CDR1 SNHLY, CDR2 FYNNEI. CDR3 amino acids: CASSETGYNEQFF. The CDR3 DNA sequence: TGTGCCAGCAGTGAGACTGGCTACAATGAGCAGTTCTTC.

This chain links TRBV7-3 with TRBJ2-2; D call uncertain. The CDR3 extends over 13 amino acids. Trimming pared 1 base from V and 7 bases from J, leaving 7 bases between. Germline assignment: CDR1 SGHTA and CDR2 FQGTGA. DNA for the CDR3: TGTGCCAGCAGCTTAATGTTGGTCGGGGAGCTGTTTTTT. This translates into CASSLMLVGELFF.

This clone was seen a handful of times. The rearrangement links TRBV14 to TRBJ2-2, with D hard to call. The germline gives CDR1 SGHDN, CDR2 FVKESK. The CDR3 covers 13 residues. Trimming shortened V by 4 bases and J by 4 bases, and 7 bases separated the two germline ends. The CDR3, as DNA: TGTGCCAGCAGCCCAGGACCCACCGGGGAGCTGTTTTTT. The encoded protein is CASSPGPTGELFF. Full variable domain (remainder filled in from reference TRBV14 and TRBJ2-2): EAGVTQFPSHSVIEKGQTVTLRCDPISGHDNLYWYRRVMGKEIKFLLHFVKESKQDESGMPNNRFLAERTGGTYSTLKVQPAELEDSGVYFCASSPGPTGELFFGEGSRLTVL.

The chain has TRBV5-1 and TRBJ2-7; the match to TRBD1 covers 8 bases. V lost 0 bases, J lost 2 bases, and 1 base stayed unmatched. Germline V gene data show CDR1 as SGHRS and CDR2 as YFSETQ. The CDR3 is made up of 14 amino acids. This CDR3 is CASSLGDRTYEQYF. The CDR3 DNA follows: TGCGCCAGCAGCTTGGGGGACAGGACCTACGAGCAGTACTTC.

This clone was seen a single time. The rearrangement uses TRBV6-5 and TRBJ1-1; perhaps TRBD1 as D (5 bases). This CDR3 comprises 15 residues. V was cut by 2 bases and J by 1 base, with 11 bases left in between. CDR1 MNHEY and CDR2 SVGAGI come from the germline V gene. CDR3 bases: TGTGCCAGCAGTTACCTTAAGGGGAGGAACACTGAAGCTTTCTTT. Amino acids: CASSYLKGRNTEAFF.

The CDR3 loop reads CASSLVGRNYTDTQYF. Here the CDR3 DNA reads TGTGCCAGCAGCTTAGTGGGCAGAAATTACACAGATACGCAGTATTTT. This sequence joins TRBV7-9 and TRBJ2-3, with D unclear. Looked up from germline, CDR1 is SEHNR and CDR2 is FQNEAQ (reference sequence). V lost 1 base and J 2 bases, leaving 13 bases between the germline ends. This CDR3 spans 16 amino acids.

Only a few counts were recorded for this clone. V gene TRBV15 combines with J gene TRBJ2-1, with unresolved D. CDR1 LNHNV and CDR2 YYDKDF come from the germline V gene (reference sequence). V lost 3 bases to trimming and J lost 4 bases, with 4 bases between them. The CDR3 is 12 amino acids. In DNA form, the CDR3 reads TGTGCCACCAGCAGGCCATACAATGAGCAGTTCTTC. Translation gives CATSRPYNEQFF. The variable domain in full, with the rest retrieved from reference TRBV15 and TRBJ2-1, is DAMVIQNPRYQVTQFGKPVTLSCSQTLNHNVMYWYQQKSSQAPKLLFHYYDKDFNNEADTPDNFQSRRPNTSFCFLDIRSPGLGDTAMYLCATSRPYNEQFFGPGTRLTVL.

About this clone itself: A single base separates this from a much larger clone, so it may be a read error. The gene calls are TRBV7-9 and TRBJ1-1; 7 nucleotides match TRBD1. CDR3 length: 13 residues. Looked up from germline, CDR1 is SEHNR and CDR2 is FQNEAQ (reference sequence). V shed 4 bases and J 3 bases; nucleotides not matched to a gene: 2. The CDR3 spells CASSWGQHTEAFF. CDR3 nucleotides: TGTGCCAGCAGCTGGGGACAGCACACTGAAGCTTTCTTT.

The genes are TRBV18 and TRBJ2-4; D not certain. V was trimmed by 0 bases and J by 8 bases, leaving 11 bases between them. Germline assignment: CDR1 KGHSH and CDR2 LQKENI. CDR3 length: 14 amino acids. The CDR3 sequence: CASSPPVPGDIQYF. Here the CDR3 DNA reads TGTGCCAGCTCACCACCTGTTCCTGGGGACATTCAGTACTTC.

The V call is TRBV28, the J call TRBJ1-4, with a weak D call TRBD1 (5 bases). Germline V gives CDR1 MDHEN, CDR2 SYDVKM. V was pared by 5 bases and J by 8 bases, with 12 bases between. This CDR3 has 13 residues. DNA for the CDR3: TGTGCCAGCAGTCCCGGGACGGAAGAAAAACTGTTTTTT. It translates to CASSPGTEEKLFF.

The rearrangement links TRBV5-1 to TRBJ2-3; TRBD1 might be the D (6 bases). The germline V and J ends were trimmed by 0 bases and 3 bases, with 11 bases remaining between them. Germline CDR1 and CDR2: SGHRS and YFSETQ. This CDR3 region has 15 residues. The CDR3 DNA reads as TGCGCCAGCAGCTTGGCGGCCCAGGGGACAGATACGCAGTATTTT. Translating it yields CASSLAAQGTDTQYF. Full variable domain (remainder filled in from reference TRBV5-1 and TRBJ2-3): KAGVTQTPRYLIKTRGQQVTLSCSPISGHRSVSWYQQTPGQGLQFLFEYFSETQRNKGNFPGRFSGRQFSNSRSEMNVSTLELGDSALYLCASSLAAQGTDTQYFGPGTRLTVL.

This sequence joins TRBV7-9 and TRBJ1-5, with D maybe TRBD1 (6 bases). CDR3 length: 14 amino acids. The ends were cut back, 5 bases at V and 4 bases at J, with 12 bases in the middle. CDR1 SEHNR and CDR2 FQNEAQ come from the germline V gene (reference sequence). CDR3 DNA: TGTGCCAGCAGCCCGACAGGAGATAATCAGCCCCAGCATTTT. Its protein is CASSPTGDNQPQHF.

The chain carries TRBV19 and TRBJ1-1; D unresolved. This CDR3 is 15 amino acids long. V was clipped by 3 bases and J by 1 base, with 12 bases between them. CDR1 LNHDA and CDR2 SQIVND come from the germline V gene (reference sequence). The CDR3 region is CASSIYGSPNTEAFF. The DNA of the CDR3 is TGTGCCAGTAGTATTTACGGCAGCCCGAACACTGAAGCTTTCTTT.

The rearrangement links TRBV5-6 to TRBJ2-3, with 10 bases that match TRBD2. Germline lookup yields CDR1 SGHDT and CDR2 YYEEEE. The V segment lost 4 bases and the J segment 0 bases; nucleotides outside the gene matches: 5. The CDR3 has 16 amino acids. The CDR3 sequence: CASSPTGLASTDTQYF. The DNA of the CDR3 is TGTGCCAGCAGCCCTACGGGACTAGCGAGCACAGATACGCAGTATTTT.

The CDR3 region is CASSLGVSNEQFF. The CDR3 nucleotides read TGTGCCAGCAGCTTGGGGGTCTCTAATGAGCAGTTCTTC. V usage is TRBV11-2 and J usage is TRBJ2-1; D could derive from TRBD1 or TRBD2 (5 bases each). V was shortened by 3 bases and J by 7 bases, with 10 bases between the two germline ends. Germline CDR1 is SGHAT and CDR2 is FQNNGV. This CDR3 has 13 residues.

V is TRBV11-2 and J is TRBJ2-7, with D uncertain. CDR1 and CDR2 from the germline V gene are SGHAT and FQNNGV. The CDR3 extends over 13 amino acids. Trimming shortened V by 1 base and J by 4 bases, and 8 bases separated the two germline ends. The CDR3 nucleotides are TGTGCCAGCAGCTTAGCGCCGCGTTACGAGCAGTACTTC. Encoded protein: CASSLAPRYEQYF.

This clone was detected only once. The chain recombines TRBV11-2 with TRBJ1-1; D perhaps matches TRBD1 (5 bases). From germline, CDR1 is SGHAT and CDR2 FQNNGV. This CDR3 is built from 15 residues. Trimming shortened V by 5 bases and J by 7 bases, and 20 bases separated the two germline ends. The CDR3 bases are TGTGCCAGCAGCCTCGGTTGGGGGGTTGATGGTGAAGCTTTCTTT. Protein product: CASSLGWGVDGEAFF.

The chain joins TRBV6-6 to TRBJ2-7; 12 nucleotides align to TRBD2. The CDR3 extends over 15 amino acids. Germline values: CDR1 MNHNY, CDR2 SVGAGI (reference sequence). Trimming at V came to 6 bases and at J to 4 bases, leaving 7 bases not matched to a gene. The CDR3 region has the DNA TGTGCCAGCAGCCCGGGACTAGCGGGCTTTTACGAGCAGTACTTC. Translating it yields CASSPGLAGFYEQYF.

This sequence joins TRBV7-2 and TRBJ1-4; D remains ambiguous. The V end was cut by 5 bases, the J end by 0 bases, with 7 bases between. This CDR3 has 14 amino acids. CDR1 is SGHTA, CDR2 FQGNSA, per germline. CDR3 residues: CASSQDPTNEKLFF. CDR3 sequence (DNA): TGTGCCAGCAGCCAAGACCCAACTAATGAAAAACTGTTTTTT.

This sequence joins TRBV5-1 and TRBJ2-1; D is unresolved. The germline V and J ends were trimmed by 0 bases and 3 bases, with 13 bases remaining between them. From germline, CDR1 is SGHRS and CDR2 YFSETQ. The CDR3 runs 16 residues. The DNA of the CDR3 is TGCGCCAGCAGCTTGGAACCCCCTCTGTACTACAATGAGCAGTTCTTC. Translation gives CASSLEPPLYYNEQFF.